This is a list of T cell receptor beta chains from one sample in a study of low-dose radiotherapy and immunotherapy resistance in tumors. MiXCR, applied by TCRdb to the reads, yields one record per CDR3 protein. The repertoire holds under 70,000 distinct CDR3 sequences, with around 27% as singletons. Specimen: PBMCs, collected before treatment. Every receptor here comes from a male donor with prostate cancer. CDR3s leave out the opening cysteine and the closing phenylalanine or tryptophan. Rows give clone size only sometimes, using once, few, many, or a class for an expanded clone.

len: 13
j_gene: TRBJ1-6
abundance: .
v_gene: TRBV28
CDR3aa: ASSFLSRIDSPLH

len: 13
j_gene: TRBJ2-2
abundance: many
v_gene: TRBV5-4
CDR3aa: ASSLGTGRTGELF

len: 11
j_gene: TRBJ2-2
abundance: many
v_gene: TRBV28
CDR3aa: AGGRAGAGELF

len: 11
j_gene: TRBJ1-2
abundance: many
v_gene: TRBV19
CDR3aa: ASRAQGEFGYT

len: 10
j_gene: TRBJ2-5
abundance: many
v_gene: TRBV29-1
CDR3aa: SVQGGGETQY

len: 15
j_gene: TRBJ2-1
abundance: .
v_gene: TRBV6-2/TRBV6-3
CDR3aa: ASSNPRQGPIYNEQF

len: 11
j_gene: TRBJ1-5
abundance: many
v_gene: TRBV4-1
CDR3aa: ASSQGAGEPQH

len: 15
j_gene: TRBJ2-3
abundance: many
v_gene: TRBV4-1
CDR3aa: ASSLTYTGLLGDTQY

len: 10
j_gene: TRBJ1-2
abundance: many
v_gene: TRBV5-1
CDR3aa: ASSSEGNGYT

len: 11
j_gene: TRBJ2-3
abundance: many
v_gene: TRBV25-1
CDR3aa: ASSRRGVDTQY

len: 12
j_gene: TRBJ2-1
abundance: many
v_gene: TRBV7-6
CDR3aa: ASSSTGANNEQF

len: 16
j_gene: TRBJ2-2
abundance: medium-sized
v_gene: TRBV9
CDR3aa: ASSVAGTGGLDTGELF

len: 10
j_gene: TRBJ2-5
abundance: many
v_gene: TRBV27
CDR3aa: ASSLSGGTQY

len: 13
j_gene: TRBJ2-1
abundance: many
v_gene: TRBV19
CDR3aa: ASSVAALAYNEQF

len: 10
j_gene: TRBJ1-1
abundance: many
v_gene: TRBV28
CDR3aa: ASSRGLTEAF

len: 13
j_gene: TRBJ2-3
abundance: many
v_gene: TRBV3-1
CDR3aa: ASSQLGSLTDTQY

len: 12
j_gene: TRBJ2-1
abundance: many
v_gene: TRBV20-1
CDR3aa: SARGQEGTNEQF

len: 11
j_gene: TRBJ2-4
abundance: .
v_gene: TRBV27
CDR3aa: ASSFGGGNIQY

len: 22
j_gene: TRBJ2-2
abundance: .
v_gene: TRBV28
CDR3aa: ASSLWGPDNTEAFFGQGTGELF

len: 11
j_gene: TRBJ2-2
abundance: many
v_gene: TRBV30
CDR3aa: AWNRGDTGELF

len: 14
j_gene: TRBJ1-3
abundance: few
v_gene: TRBV14
CDR3aa: ASSQGDRASGNTIY

len: 16
j_gene: TRBJ2-1
abundance: many
v_gene: TRBV7-8
CDR3aa: ASSPMQLRGLGSNEQF

len: 14
j_gene: TRBJ2-2
abundance: .
v_gene: TRBV12-3/TRBV12-4
CDR3aa: ASSKGLAGDGGVLF

len: 8
j_gene: TRBJ2-1
abundance: .
v_gene: TRBV28
CDR3aa: ASAGYEQF

len: 12
j_gene: TRBJ2-7
abundance: few
v_gene: TRBV5-1
CDR3aa: ASSPEVGLYEQY

len: 10
j_gene: TRBJ1-2
abundance: few
v_gene: TRBV5-1
CDR3aa: ASSSGQYGYT

len: 13
j_gene: TRBJ1-6
abundance: many
v_gene: TRBV30
CDR3aa: AWTPLTGKNSPLH

len: 18
j_gene: TRBJ2-1
abundance: medium-sized
v_gene: TRBV5-1
CDR3aa: ASSLAQPGEGAELYNEQF

len: 15
j_gene: TRBJ1-6
abundance: many
v_gene: TRBV27
CDR3aa: ASSFTGQGVYNSPLH

len: 14
j_gene: TRBJ2-2
abundance: many
v_gene: TRBV24-1
CDR3aa: ATSEQTARKAGELF

len: 13
j_gene: TRBJ1-5
abundance: .
v_gene: TRBV19
CDR3aa: ASSIVRGAGQPQH

len: 13
j_gene: TRBJ1-1
abundance: many
v_gene: TRBV6-2/TRBV6-3
CDR3aa: ASSEWTGYSPEAF

len: 13
j_gene: TRBJ1-5
abundance: many
v_gene: TRBV7-2
CDR3aa: ASSFGGFGDQPQH

len: 13
j_gene: TRBJ1-5
abundance: .
v_gene: TRBV7-2
CDR3aa: ASSLEFGGSQPQH

len: 12
j_gene: TRBJ2-1
abundance: few
v_gene: TRBV28
CDR3aa: ASTSGTTYNEQF

len: 13
j_gene: TRBJ2-5
abundance: many
v_gene: TRBV5-4
CDR3aa: ASSMGLAGQETQY

len: 12
j_gene: TRBJ1-1
abundance: many
v_gene: TRBV5-4
CDR3aa: ASSRGQGDTEAF

len: 13
j_gene: TRBJ2-7
abundance: many
v_gene: TRBV28
CDR3aa: ASSLAGTSSYEQY

len: 12
j_gene: TRBJ1-5
abundance: many
v_gene: TRBV28
CDR3aa: ASSSGTGIQSQH

len: 12
j_gene: TRBJ2-7
abundance: many
v_gene: TRBV3-1
CDR3aa: ASSPPRPPYEQY

len: 10
j_gene: TRBJ2-1
abundance: many
v_gene: TRBV28
CDR3aa: ASDGSYNEQF

len: 15
j_gene: TRBJ2-7
abundance: medium-sized
v_gene: TRBV3-1
CDR3aa: ASSQASRLSSSYEQY

len: 13
j_gene: TRBJ2-1
abundance: many
v_gene: TRBV6-2/TRBV6-3
CDR3aa: ASSLGRGIGNEQF

len: 13
j_gene: TRBJ1-5
abundance: once
v_gene: TRBV2
CDR3aa: ASSLGTGGNQPQH

len: 17
j_gene: TRBJ1-5
abundance: many
v_gene: TRBV9
CDR3aa: ASSVTRTGGRKSNQPQH

len: 11
j_gene: TRBJ2-7
abundance: many
v_gene: TRBV10-3
CDR3aa: AISEVSSYEQY

len: 13
j_gene: TRBJ2-2
abundance: once
v_gene: TRBV9
CDR3aa: ASSGLTGNTGELF

len: 10
j_gene: TRBJ2-3
abundance: many
v_gene: TRBV5-1
CDR3aa: ASSELGATQY

len: 12
j_gene: TRBJ1-1
abundance: few
v_gene: TRBV20-1
CDR3aa: SADPGQVNTEAF

len: 11
j_gene: TRBJ2-3
abundance: many
v_gene: TRBV29-1
CDR3aa: SVLRGSADTQY

len: 11
j_gene: TRBJ2-1
abundance: many
v_gene: TRBV30
CDR3aa: AWSVGGVNEQF

len: 13
j_gene: TRBJ2-1
abundance: many
v_gene: TRBV12-3/TRBV12-4
CDR3aa: ASSPTRSSYNEQF

len: 14
j_gene: TRBJ2-7
abundance: many
v_gene: TRBV3-1
CDR3aa: ASSQERGGSSYEQY

len: 11
j_gene: TRBJ1-1
abundance: .
v_gene: TRBV4-2
CDR3aa: ASSQEDPAEAF

len: 13
j_gene: TRBJ2-1
abundance: many
v_gene: TRBV4-1
CDR3aa: ASSQEELAGDEQF

len: 11
j_gene: TRBJ1-3
abundance: many
v_gene: TRBV18
CDR3aa: ASSPGTGNTIY

len: 12
j_gene: TRBJ2-3
abundance: few
v_gene: TRBV11-2
CDR3aa: ASRHPNGGDTQY

len: 13
j_gene: TRBJ2-1
abundance: many
v_gene: TRBV20-1
CDR3aa: SAMTSGGQYNEQF

len: 15
j_gene: TRBJ2-3
abundance: .
v_gene: TRBV28
CDR3aa: ASVGVGLAGPSNTQY